Listed here are 32 T cell receptor beta chains from one sample, sequenced in a study of tissue T cells after allogeneic stem cell transplantation. TCRdb's copy holds only in-frame clones and misses some; the assay was immunoSEQ multiplex PCR. The sample holds around 6,200 clones, approximately 45% seen once. Time point here: mouse harvest day 7 after allogeneic transplant. Tail vein injection delivered 10^7 T-cell-depleted bone marrow cells and 10^6 splenic CD5+ T cells. The sample was gut tissue. Source of these receptors: a female BALB/c mouse given C57BL/6 T cells with graft-versus-host disease after an allogeneic hematopoietic cell transplant.

Judged by abundance, this clone is medium-sized. The germline and genes are mouse ones. The CDR3 goes on 1 residue after the read ends, and that part is filled in from the germline J gene. J is TRBJ2-2 and V is TRBV16; TRBD2 aligns across 9 bases. Trimming removed 3 bases from V and 0 bases from J; junction bases left unmatched: 2. CDR1 is SGHSA and CDR2 is FRNQAP in the germline V gene. The CDR3 loop spans 16 amino acids. This CDR3 reads CASSFSGGANTGQLYF. The covered CDR3 bases are TGTGCAAGCAGCTTTTCTGGGGGGGCAAACACCGGGCAGCTCTAC.

Note on this clone: The gene names here belong to mouse. The sequenced fragment ends 1 residue before the CDR3 boundary, so the rest is inferred from the germline J gene. The chain couples TRBV15 to TRBJ1-1; 10 bases align to TRBD1. The J segment lost 7 bases and the V segment lost 4 bases, leaving 0 bases of the junction unmatched. The CDR3 covers 12 residues. Germline lookup yields CDR1 SGHND and CDR2 FRSKSL. This CDR3 reads CASSWTGGEVFF. The CDR3 DNA, read in part, is TGTGCCAGCAGTTGGACAGGGGGAGAAGTCTTC.

A remark on this clone: Gene and germline names: mouse. The read is 1 residue too short to cover the CDR3 end, so that end is filled in from the germline J gene. This sequence joins TRBV26 and TRBJ2-7; 12 bases are a match to TRBD2. The trim removed 3 bases at V and 6 bases at J, leaving 3 bases unmatched. The germline V gene encodes CDR1 KGHPV and CDR2 FQNQEV (reference sequence). The CDR3 has 14 residues. The covered CDR3 bases are TGTGCCAGCAGTCTCGACTGGGGGGGCGTTGAACAGTAC. Its protein product is CASSLDWGGVEQY. The whole CDR3 sequence reads CASSLDWGGVEQYF.

This clone showed up just a few times. Mouse gene names apply. The CDR3 end lies 1 residue beyond the end of the read and is filled in from the germline J gene. The chain has TRBV26 and TRBJ1-4; D gene uncertain. Trimming took off 4 bases at V and 0 bases at J, with 3 bases between the two ends. Germline V gene data show CDR1 as KGHPV and CDR2 as FQNQEV (reference sequence). The CDR3 spans 13 residues. The DNA read from the CDR3 is TGTGCCAGCAGTCAGTTTTCCAACGAAAGATTATTT. Protein: CASSQFSNERLF. In full, the CDR3 is CASSQFSNERLFF.

Comment on this clone: The germline gene is not matched at one end of the junction; a read error may be the cause. Gene names and germline refer to mouse. The sequence runs out 1 residue before the end of the CDR3; the remainder is reconstructed from the germline J gene. At the DNA level, this CDR3 is encoded by other sequences in the same sample as well. This rearrangement joins TRBV13-3 to TRBJ1-1, with 9 bases identical to TRBD1. There are 14 residues in the CDR3. Looked up from germline, CDR1 is NNHDY and CDR2 is SYVADS. The CDR3 here is CASSPGTGNTEVFF. CDR3 DNA (partial): TGTGCCAGCAGCCCCGGGACAGGGAACACAGAGGTCTTC.

As for this clone: Here the gene names and germline are mouse. The missing CDR3 end, 1 residue past where the read stops, is filled in from the germline J gene. This rearrangement joins TRBV15 to TRBJ2-7, with unresolved D. Per the germline V gene, CDR1 is SGHND and CDR2 is FRSKSL. The CDR3 is 13 amino acids. V was pared by 1 base and J by 4 bases, with 8 bases between. Incomplete CDR3 DNA: TGTGCCAGCAGTTTAGTAGGCACTTATGAACAGTAC. Translation: CASSLVGTYEQY. The whole CDR3 reads CASSLVGTYEQYF.

About this clone: The listed genes are named as in mouse. The missing CDR3 end, 1 residue past where the read stops, is filled in from the germline J gene. The gene calls are TRBV5 and TRBJ1-6; TRBD1 matches 9 bases. TRBJ1-6 carries the ORF label, with uncertain function. CDR1 LGHNA and CDR2 YNLKQL come from the germline V gene (reference sequence). The junction had 5 bases not matched to a gene; V was cut back by 4 bases and J by 7 bases. The CDR3 runs to 15 residues. Partial CDR3 DNA: TGTGCCAGCAGCCGGGGGACAGGGTGGAATTCGCCCCTCTAC. This codes for CASSRGTGWNSPLY. In full, the CDR3 is CASSRGTGWNSPLYF.

Of note for this clone: Gene names and germline refer to mouse. The read is 1 residue too short to cover the CDR3 end, so that end is filled in from the germline J gene. The chain couples TRBV3 to TRBJ2-7; the match to TRBD2 covers 7 bases. The CDR3 sequence is 14 residues long. V lost 3 bases, J lost 0 bases, and 2 bases stayed unmatched. From germline, CDR1 is SNHLY and CDR2 FYNGKV (reference sequence). CDR3 DNA, as far as it was read: TGTGCCAGCAGCTTGACTGGGAGCTCCTATGAACAGTAC. Protein product: CASSLTGSSYEQY. From start to end, the CDR3 is CASSLTGSSYEQYF.

With respect to this clone: Genes here carry mouse names. The CDR3: CASSRGVEQYF. The sequenced part of the CDR3 DNA is TGTGCCAGCAGTCGAGGGGTTGAACAGTAC. The chain combines TRBV26 with TRBJ2-7, with D perhaps matching TRBD1 (5 bases). Sequencing ends 1 residue short of the CDR3 end; the germline J gene provides the rest. The CDR3 totals 11 residues. V gave up 4 bases and J gave up 6 bases, with 7 bases separating them. CDR1 is KGHPV, CDR2 FQNQEV, per germline (reference sequence).

As to this clone: Germline and genes here are mouse. Sequencing ends 1 residue short of the CDR3 end; the germline J gene provides the rest. The genes are TRBV26 and TRBJ2-4; D gene uncertain. The CDR3 is made up of 12 amino acids. V gave up 2 bases and J gave up 5 bases, with 5 bases separating them. CDR1 and CDR2 (germline): KGHPV, FQNQEV (reference sequence). The covered CDR3 bases are TGTGCCAGCAGTCTGCCTGCAAACACCTTGTAC. Protein product: CASSLPANTLY. Given in full, the CDR3 is CASSLPANTLYF.

This clone was found once. Gene names follow the mouse nomenclature. Coverage ceases 1 residue before the CDR3 finishes, and the germline J gene fills in the end. The V call is TRBV3, the J call TRBJ2-7, with 9 nucleotides matching TRBD2. Trimming took 2 bases from V and 6 from J; bases not matched to a gene: 2. This CDR3 has 13 amino acids. Germline CDR1 reads SNHLY; CDR2 reads FYNGKV (reference sequence). This chain's CDR3 is CASSLSGGGEQYF. The sequenced CDR3 bases are TGTGCCAGCAGCTTATCTGGGGGGGGTGAACAGTAC.

Comments on this clone: Each gene name is a mouse one. The read terminates 1 residue ahead of where the CDR3 ends, so the germline J gene completes it. The chain links TRBV26 to TRBJ1-1; TRBD1 aligns across 9 bases. Per the germline V gene, CDR1 is KGHPV and CDR2 is FQNQEV (reference sequence). The V and J ends lost 4 bases and 1 base, in that order; junction bases with no gene match: 1. This CDR3 region has 14 residues. CDR3 bases read: TGTGCCAGCAGTCCGGGACAGGGGAACACAGAAGTCTTC. Translating gives CASSPGQGNTEVF. The entire CDR3 reads CASSPGQGNTEVFF.

In this sample, this clone turned up a few times. Germline and genes here are mouse. The CDR3 goes on 1 residue after the read ends, and that part is filled in from the germline J gene. The sample contains more than one DNA sequence encoding this CDR3. This chain links TRBV26 with TRBJ2-3, with D perhaps matching TRBD1 (6 bases). This CDR3 region has 14 residues. Germline-derived CDR1 and CDR2 are KGHPV and FQNQEV (reference sequence). Trimming removed 4 bases from V and 0 bases from J, with 8 bases in between. The CDR3 loop reads CASSRTASAETLYF. The DNA read from the CDR3 is TGTGCCAGCAGTCGGACAGCTAGTGCAGAAACGCTGTAT.

As regards this clone: Gene names follow the mouse nomenclature. From the germline J gene comes the end of the CDR3, since the read stops 1 residue before it. The chain employs TRBV15 and TRBJ2-2; 9 bases are shared with TRBD2. The germline gives CDR1 SGHND, CDR2 FRSKSL. The CDR3 loop spans 16 amino acids. With V trimmed by 3 bases and J by 1 base, 3 bases remained unmatched. The CDR3 reads CASSFLGGINTGQLYF. Partial CDR3 DNA: TGTGCCAGCAGTTTCCTGGGGGGGATAAACACCGGGCAGCTCTAC.

As concerns this clone: Germline and genes here are mouse. The read falls 1 residue short of the CDR3 end, and the missing part is taken from the germline J gene. This chain joins TRBV26 and TRBJ1-1; D perhaps matches TRBD1 (6 bases). This CDR3 is built from 15 residues. The germline V gene encodes CDR1 KGHPV and CDR2 FQNQEV (reference sequence). Trimming removed 4 bases at V and 0 bases at J, with 12 bases between. The CDR3: CASSPQGTSNTEVFF. The CDR3 bases that were read are TGTGCCAGCAGTCCCCAGGGGACATCAAACACAGAAGTCTTC.

In this sample, this clone is large. Genes and germline are mouse. The read is 1 residue too short to cover the CDR3 end, so that end is filled in from the germline J gene. The chain combines TRBV19 with TRBJ2-7; D perhaps matches TRBD2 (5 bases). The germline V and J ends were trimmed by 4 bases and 3 bases, with 5 bases remaining between them. The CDR3 runs to 11 residues. Germline V gene data show CDR1 as FNHDT and CDR2 as SITEND (reference sequence). The part of the CDR3 DNA that was read is TGTGCCAGCAGTTGGGGCTATGAACAGTAC. Translation: CASSWGYEQY. The whole CDR3 sequence reads CASSWGYEQYF.

Notes on this clone: The gene names here belong to mouse. With the read ending 1 residue before the CDR3 end, the germline J gene is used to fill in that end. The chain is built from TRBV12-1 and TRBJ2-7, with no clear D. This CDR3 spans 10 amino acids. The V and J ends lost 0 bases and 4 bases respectively, with 0 bases between them. Looked up from germline, CDR1 is SGHSN and CDR2 is HYEKVE. Here the CDR3 reads CASSLYEQYF. CDR3 DNA, as far as it was read: TGTGCCAGCTCTCTCTATGAACAGTAC.

Only a few counts were recorded for this clone. Germline and genes: mouse. From the germline J gene comes the end of the CDR3, since the read stops 1 residue before it. V and J are TRBV1 and TRBJ2-1; 7 bases match TRBD1. The CDR3 sequence is 13 residues long. Germline trimming cut 4 bases from V and 6 bases from J; bases unmatched to any gene: 3. Per germline, CDR1 NSQYPW and CDR2 LRSPGD (reference sequence). The DNA read from the CDR3 is TGCACCTGCAGTGTAGGGACAGTTGCTGAGCAGTTC. Its translation: CTCSVGTVAEQF. In full, the CDR3 reads CTCSVGTVAEQFF.

This clone was detected only a few times. Germline and genes here are mouse. The CDR3 end is not reached by the read, which stops 1 residue before it; the germline J gene fills it in. The sample contains more than one DNA sequence encoding this CDR3. The rearrangement joins TRBV26 to TRBJ2-7; D remains ambiguous. Germline V gives CDR1 KGHPV, CDR2 FQNQEV (reference sequence). V lost 0 bases, J lost 0 bases, and 3 bases lay in between. The CDR3 has 13 amino acids. The part of the CDR3 DNA that was read is TGTGCCAGCAGTCTGTCAAGCTCCTATGAACAGTAC. This codes for CASSLSSSYEQY. The whole CDR3 is CASSLSSSYEQYF.

Notes on this clone: Any gene name here is a mouse gene name. The read terminates 1 residue before the CDR3 end, so the remaining end is supplied by the germline J gene. The chain uses TRBV16 and TRBJ2-2; D is undetermined. Per the germline V gene, CDR1 is SGHSA and CDR2 is FRNQAP. This CDR3 is built from 14 residues. With 0 bases removed from V and 0 bases from J, the gap between germline ends came to 2 bases. Incomplete CDR3 DNA: TGTGCAAGCAGCTTAGATTCAAACACCGGGCAGCTCTAC. This sequence encodes CASSLDSNTGQLY. The full CDR3 sequence reads CASSLDSNTGQLYF.

Comments on this clone: Germline and genes: mouse. CDR3 residues: CASSLGTPNTGQLYF. The part of the CDR3 DNA that was read is TGTGCCAGCTCTCTCGGGACACCAAACACCGGGCAGCTCTAC. The chain couples TRBV12-1 to TRBJ2-2, with D possibly TRBD1 on 6 matching bases. The read gets to within 1 residue of the CDR3 end, and the germline J gene fills in the rest. CDR1 SGHSN and CDR2 HYEKVE come from the germline V gene. The CDR3 runs 15 residues. Trimming shortened V by 0 bases and J by 0 bases, and 7 bases separated the two germline ends.

Of note for this clone: Here the gene names and germline are mouse. The read is 1 residue too short to cover the CDR3 end, so that end is filled in from the germline J gene. V is TRBV23 and J is TRBJ2-4; the D call in the table, TRBD1, was not verified against the DNA. The CDR3 has 14 amino acids. The germline V gene encodes CDR1 KGHTA and CDR2 FQNQQP. CDR3 DNA, as far as it was read: TGCTCCAGCAGTCAATCAGGGGGTCAAAACACCTTGTAC. It translates to CSSSQSGGQNTLY. The full CDR3 sequence reads CSSSQSGGQNTLYF.

Comments on this clone: Gene names and germline refer to mouse. CDR3 in amino acids: CASSLGGGSYEQYF. The part of the CDR3 DNA that was read is TGTGCCAGCAGTCTTGGGGGGGGCTCCTATGAACAGTAC. The chain links TRBV26 to TRBJ2-7; TRBD2 matches 8 bases. The CDR3 end lies 1 residue beyond the end of the read and is filled in from the germline J gene. The CDR3 spans 14 residues. J lost 0 bases, V lost 3 bases, and 1 base had no gene match. The V gene's germline CDR1 is KGHPV and CDR2 FQNQEV (reference sequence).

On this clone: These gene names are mouse names. Read data end 1 residue before the CDR3 end; the end is taken from the germline J gene. V is TRBV26 and J is TRBJ1-4; unclear D gene. The CDR3 is made up of 13 amino acids. V lost 2 bases and J 3 bases, leaving 4 bases between the germline ends. The germline V gene encodes CDR1 KGHPV and CDR2 FQNQEV (reference sequence). The CDR3 protein is CASSLDPNERLFF. The part of the CDR3 DNA that was read is TGTGCCAGCAGTCTGGACCCCAACGAAAGATTATTT.

Comments on this clone: Here the gene names and germline are mouse. The read terminates 1 residue ahead of where the CDR3 ends, so the germline J gene completes it. The chain couples TRBV26 to TRBJ1-4; D gene unclear. Germline V gene lookup returns CDR1 KGHPV and CDR2 FQNQEV (reference sequence). The CDR3 length is 14 residues. V was pared by 4 bases and J by 0 bases, with 6 bases between. This CDR3 reads CASSPEISNERLFF. Partial CDR3 DNA: TGTGCCAGCAGTCCAGAAATTTCCAACGAAAGATTATTT.

On this clone: Mouse gene names apply. From the germline J gene comes the end of the CDR3, since the read stops 1 residue before it. The chain employs TRBV3 and TRBJ2-1; D uncertain. Germline V CDR1 and CDR2: SNHLY, FYNGKV (reference sequence). Trimming removed 0 bases at V and 1 base at J, with 7 bases between. The CDR3 is made up of 15 amino acids. The CDR3 loop reads CASSLALDNYAEQFF. The part of the CDR3 DNA that was read is TGTGCCAGCAGCTTAGCGCTAGACAACTATGCTGAGCAGTTC.

Comment on this clone: Genes and germline are mouse. The read comes to an end 1 residue before the CDR3 does, leaving the germline J gene to fill in the end. The chain employs TRBV29 and TRBJ2-7, with a weak D call TRBD1 (6 bases). The CDR3 contains 11 residues. Germline CDR1 and CDR2: MSHET and SYDVDS. V lost 10 bases and J 3 bases, leaving 10 bases between the germline ends. The sequenced part of the CDR3 DNA is TGTGCTACCTGGGACAACTATGAACAGTAC. Its protein product is CATWDNYEQY. In full, the CDR3 is CATWDNYEQYF.

This clone has only a few counts. Gene names denote mouse genes. The missing CDR3 end, 1 residue past where the read stops, is filled in from the germline J gene. The chain couples TRBV26 to TRBJ2-4; no clear D. CDR3 length: 12 amino acids. V lost 6 bases to trimming and J lost 0 bases, with 4 bases between them. Germline lookup yields CDR1 KGHPV and CDR2 FQNQEV (reference sequence). CDR3: CASSLSQNTLYF. The DNA read from the CDR3 is TGTGCCAGCAGCCTTAGTCAAAACACCTTGTAC.

A word on this clone: Gene names and germline refer to mouse. The read ends 1 residue before the CDR3 terminus; that terminus is restored from the germline J gene. The rearrangement uses TRBV3 and TRBJ2-4; D is undetermined. V was cut by 5 bases and J by 3 bases, with 3 bases left in between. This CDR3 region has 11 residues. In germline, CDR1 is SNHLY, CDR2 FYNGKV (reference sequence). CDR3 amino acids: CASSRQNTLYF. CDR3 bases read: TGTGCCAGCAGCAGACAAAACACCTTGTAC.

As regards this clone: Mouse germline and gene names are used. From the germline J gene comes the end of the CDR3, since the read stops 1 residue before it. The chain recombines TRBV3 with TRBJ2-7; 10 bases fit TRBD2. Germline CDR1 is SNHLY and CDR2 is FYNGKV (reference sequence). The length of the CDR3 is 15 residues. After removal of 3 bases from V and 7 bases from J, the junction contained 9 bases not matched to a gene. CDR3 loop: CASSFGWGGAGEQYF. CDR3 DNA, as far as it was read: TGTGCCAGCAGCTTCGGCTGGGGGGGCGCGGGGGAACAGTAC.

Remarks on this clone: Genes and germline come from the mouse. The CDR3 goes on 1 residue after the read ends, and that part is filled in from the germline J gene. The chain recombines TRBV26 with TRBJ1-6, with 7 bases fitting TRBD1. TRBJ1-6 falls under the ORF class, with uncertain function. Per the germline V gene, CDR1 is KGHPV and CDR2 is FQNQEV (reference sequence). The CDR3 has 13 residues. The ends lost 5 bases at V and 6 bases at J; junction bases unmatched: 1. The covered CDR3 bases are TGTGCCAGCAGTTGGGACAGTAATTCGCCCCTCTAC. This encodes CASSWDSNSPLY. The CDR3 reads in full as CASSWDSNSPLYF.

As for this clone: The germline and genes are mouse ones. The CDR3 extends 1 residue past the end of the read, so its final part is completed from the germline J gene. The chain links TRBV26 to TRBJ1-3; the D is unclear. The CDR3 extends over 14 amino acids. CDR1 is KGHPV, CDR2 FQNQEV, per germline (reference sequence). The V end was cut by 4 bases, the J end by 0 bases, with 7 bases between. Here the CDR3 reads CASSPKLSGNTLYF. The CDR3 DNA, read in part, is TGTGCCAGCAGTCCCAAACTTTCTGGAAATACGCTCTAT.